The 21 T cell receptor beta chains presented below share a single source sample, sequenced in a study of cytomegalovirus exposure and HLA in healthy donors. PCR amplification relied on 60 Vbeta primers (plus 13 Jbeta primers). TCRdb's table, derived via immunoSEQ multiplex PCR, lists solely in-frame clones and lacks some. This table has some 120,000 clones, 77% appearing once. Sequencing used PBMCs. Receptors originate from a man aged 35 to 55 in good health and CMV-seropositive.

The rearrangement links TRBV10-2 to TRBJ2-1; D not resolved. V was clipped by 2 bases and J by 10 bases, with 9 bases between them. Germline loops: CDR1 WSHSY, CDR2 SAAADI. This CDR3 contains 12 residues. The CDR3 nucleotides read TGCGCCAGCAGTGAGCCCCCTCAGGAGCAGTTCTTC. Translating it yields CASSEPPQEQFF.

The CDR3 region is CASSEGGTSGVETQYF. The CDR3, as DNA: TGTGCCAGCAGTGAGGGGGGGACTAGCGGGGTTGAGACCCAGTACTTC. The rearrangement joins TRBV2 to TRBJ2-5; 13 nucleotides match TRBD2. The CDR3 totals 16 residues. The trim removed 3 bases at V and 5 bases at J, leaving 6 bases unmatched. Per germline, CDR1 SNHLY and CDR2 FYNNEI.

This clone was seen once. The junction departs from germline at one end; a sequencing error may be responsible. J is TRBJ2-6 and V is TRBV4-3, with D tentatively TRBD1 (5 bases). Germline V CDR1 and CDR2: LGHNA, YSLEER. CDR3 length: 17 amino acids. In DNA form, the CDR3 reads TGCGCCAGCAGCCAAGATTTCGGCTCGTCTGGGGCCAACGGCCTGACTTTC. Its protein product is CASSQDFGSSGANGLTF.

The rearrangement uses TRBV4-1 and TRBJ2-1, with 10 nucleotides matching TRBD2. Germline CDR1 MGHRA, CDR2 YSYEKL. The V gene end was trimmed by 1 base and the J gene end by 6 bases; junction bases not matched to a gene: 6. This CDR3 contains 16 residues. CDR3 DNA: TGCGCCAGCAGCCAAGTAACTAGCGGGGCGATCAATGAGCAGTTCTTC. This gives the protein CASSQVTSGAINEQFF.

The chain carries TRBV5-4 and TRBJ2-1; 9 bases are a match to TRBD2. The CDR3 sequence is 14 residues long. CDR1 is SGHNT and CDR2 is YYREEE in the germline V gene (reference sequence). Trimming cost V 2 bases and J 4 bases; bases outside gene matches: 1. For the CDR3, the DNA is TGTGCCAGCAGCTTAAGCGGGGGGTACAATGAGCAGTTCTTC. Protein product: CASSLSGGYNEQFF. The full variable domain, rest sourced from reference TRBV5-4 and TRBJ2-1, is ETGVTQSPTHLIKTRGQQVTLRCSSQSGHNTVSWYQQALGQGPQFIFQYYREEENGRGNFPPRFSGLQFPNYSSELNVNALELDDSALYLCASSLSGGYNEQFFGPGTRLTVL.

This chain links TRBV6-6 with TRBJ1-1; D ambiguous. V was trimmed by 6 bases and J by 0 bases, leaving 17 bases between them. Germline CDR1 reads MNHNY; CDR2 reads SVGAGI (reference sequence). The CDR3 runs to 16 residues. CDR3 DNA sequence: TGTGCCAGCAGCCGGGAAGTTCGGATGTTGAACACTGAAGCTTTCTTT. This sequence encodes CASSREVRMLNTEAFF.

J is TRBJ1-6 and V is TRBV9; D is unresolved. The V gene lost 3 bases and the J gene lost 5 bases, with 18 bases spanning the gap. Germline values: CDR1 SGDLS, CDR2 YYNGEE. The CDR3 length is 17 residues. The CDR3 sequence: CASSASRGGIDNSPLHF. The CDR3 DNA is TGTGCCAGCAGCGCGTCACGGGGTGGGATTGATAATTCACCCCTCCACTTT. Drawing the rest from reference TRBV9 and TRBJ1-6, the complete variable domain is DSGVTQTPKHLITATGQRVTLRCSPRSGDLSVYWYQQSLDQGLQFLIQYYNGEERAKGNILERFSAQQFPDLHSELNLSSLELGDSALYFCASSASRGGIDNSPLHFGNGTRLTVT.

The rearrangement joins TRBV19 to TRBJ2-1; 8 positions agree with TRBD2. This CDR3 comprises 14 residues. V was clipped by 5 bases and J by 4 bases; unmatched bases: 4. The germline gives CDR1 LNHDA, CDR2 SQIVND (reference sequence). The CDR3 loop is CASSPGGGYNEQFF. The CDR3 DNA reads TGTGCCAGTAGTCCCGGGGGGGGGTACAATGAGCAGTTCTTC.

CDR3 amino acids: CATKRQVGTDEQYF. CDR3 sequence (DNA): TGTGCCACCAAAAGACAGGTTGGGACGGACGAGCAGTACTTC. The rearrangement joins TRBV25-1 to TRBJ2-7; maybe TRBD1 (6 bases). Germline CDR1 is MGHDK and CDR2 is SYGVNS. Trimming cost V 10 bases and J 5 bases, with 21 bases left between them. There are 14 residues in the CDR3.

V is TRBV4-1 and J is TRBJ2-5, with 8 bases matching TRBD2. This CDR3 region has 15 residues. CDR1 and CDR2 from the germline V gene are MGHRA and YSYEKL. Trimming at V came to 1 base and at J to 5 bases, leaving 6 bases not matched to a gene. CDR3 protein: CASSQASGGSETQYF. The CDR3, as DNA: TGCGCCAGCAGCCAAGCGAGCGGGGGCAGTGAGACCCAGTACTTC.

This clone was seen a single time. The gene calls are TRBV30 and TRBJ1-2; D remains unclear. Germline V gene lookup returns CDR1 GTSNPN and CDR2 SVGIG (reference sequence). This CDR3 has 12 residues. With 3 bases removed from V and 8 bases from J, the gap between germline ends came to 13 bases. CDR3 protein: CAWSRAGWGYTF. In DNA form, the CDR3 reads TGTGCCTGGAGCCGAGCAGGTTGGGGCTACACCTTC. The whole variable domain, remainder taken from reference TRBV30 and TRBJ1-2, is SQTIHQWPATLVQPVGSPLSLECTVEGTSNPNLYWYRQAAGRGLQLLFYSVGIGQISSEVPQNLSASRPQDRQFILSSKKLLLSDSGFYLCAWSRAGWGYTFGSGTRLTVV.

The CDR3 coding sequence is TGTGCCAGCTCACCACAGGACAGAGGGCGATACGAGCAGTACTTC. It yields the protein CASSPQDRGRYEQYF. The V and J genes are TRBV18 and TRBJ2-7; a possible D gene is TRBD1 (6 bases). Germline V gene lookup returns CDR1 KGHSH and CDR2 LQKENI. The CDR3 has 15 residues. V was cut by 1 base and J by 4 bases, with 14 bases left in between. The full variable domain, with the rest looked up from reference TRBV18 and TRBJ2-7, is NAGVMQNPRHLVRRRGQEARLRCSPMKGHSHVYWYRQLPEEGLKFMVYLQKENIIDESGMPKERFSAEFPKEGPSILRIQQVVRGDSAAYFCASSPQDRGRYEQYFGPGTRLTVT.

Points on this clone: The germline gene is not matched at one end of the junction; a read error may be the cause. The chain has TRBV5-8 and TRBJ2-6; weak D call: TRBD1 (5 bases). The CDR3 loop spans 16 amino acids. Germline CDR1 SGHTS, CDR2 YDEGEE. CDR3 protein: CASSLASWAGANGLTF. CDR3 in DNA: TGTGCCAGCAGCTTGGCGAGCTGGGCTGGGGCCAACGGCCTGACTTTC.

The gene calls are TRBV7-2 and TRBJ1-6; D is undetermined. Germline V lookup: CDR1 SGHTA, CDR2 FQGNSA. The CDR3 totals 14 residues. Trimming left V 5 bases short and J 9 bases short, with 14 bases between. The DNA of the CDR3 is TGTGCCAGCAGCCTCGCGCACGGTGGTTCACCCCTCCACTTT. Encoded protein: CASSLAHGGSPLHF.

The chain is built from TRBV7-2 and TRBJ2-3; D perhaps matches TRBD2 (7 bases). In germline, CDR1 is SGHTA, CDR2 FQGNSA. The CDR3 consists of 17 residues. Between the trimmed V and J ends, which lost 1 base and 6 bases, there was a span of 20 bases. The CDR3 DNA is TGTGCCAGCAGCTTAGTCCTTGAGTTCGGGGGGCGGGATACGCAGTATTTT. Translation: CASSLVLEFGGRDTQYF.

The chain is built from TRBV18 and TRBJ2-7, with a possible D match to TRBD2 (5 bases). The length of the CDR3 is 14 residues. From germline, CDR1 is KGHSH and CDR2 LQKENI. V was clipped by 2 bases and J by 2 bases, with 10 bases between them. The CDR3 DNA is TGTGCCAGCTCACCAAACGAGGGTCCCTACGAGCAGTACTTC. It encodes CASSPNEGPYEQYF.

In this sample, this clone turned up a few times. Here the CDR3 DNA reads TGTGCCAGCAGCCCAACAGGACTAGCGGGGAGAGAGCAGTACTTC. This sequence encodes CASSPTGLAGREQYF. The chain employs TRBV5-4 and TRBJ2-7, with 12 bases lining up with TRBD2. CDR1 SGHNT and CDR2 YYREEE come from the germline V gene (reference sequence). The CDR3 is 15 amino acids. V dropped 4 bases and J dropped 7; count of bases not matched to a gene: 9.

This chain joins TRBV28 and TRBJ2-4, with TRBD2 matching 7 bases. Germline CDR1 MDHEN, CDR2 SYDVKM. The length of the CDR3 is 14 residues. V was pared by 4 bases and J by 1 base, with 1 base of the junction left unmatched. CDR3: CASSSGGAKNIQYF. The CDR3 DNA follows: TGTGCCAGCAGTTCCGGGGGGGCCAAAAACATTCAGTACTTC.

V usage is TRBV7-3 and J usage is TRBJ2-1; maybe TRBD1 (6 bases). V was trimmed by 5 bases and J by 5 bases, leaving 13 bases between them. From germline, CDR1 is SGHTA and CDR2 FQGTGA. The CDR3 spans 14 residues. CDR3 protein: CASSATGQNNEQFF. In DNA, the CDR3 is TGTGCCAGCAGCGCCACCGGACAGAACAATGAGCAGTTCTTC.

This rearrangement joins TRBV9 to TRBJ2-2, with D perhaps matching TRBD2 (7 bases). The V gene lost 0 bases and the J gene lost 6 bases, with 15 bases spanning the gap. CDR1 and CDR2 (germline): SGDLS, YYNGEE. The CDR3 spans 16 residues. The CDR3 DNA is TGTGCCAGCAGCGTAGTACAGTGGGGGGGCCCCGGGGAGCTGTTTTTT. It is translated as CASSVVQWGGPGELFF.

By share of the sample, this clone is medium-sized (0.01 to 0.1%). Here the CDR3 reads CASSQERGGQETQYF. In DNA, the CDR3 is TGCGCCAGCAGCCAAGAGCGGGGGGGCCAAGAGACCCAGTACTTC. V gene TRBV4-3 combines with J gene TRBJ2-5; TRBD2 agrees at 9 bases. Germline-derived CDR1 and CDR2 are LGHNA and YSLEER. The V segment lost 0 bases and the J segment 1 base; nucleotides outside the gene matches: 0. The CDR3 covers 15 residues.